A selection of T cell receptor beta chains follows, all from one sample in a study of cytomegalovirus exposure and HLA in healthy donors. Using immunoSEQ multiplex PCR, the repertoire was profiled, and TCRdb retains in-frame clones only, with some absent. The sample includes 70,000 to 95,000 clones, under 80% of them seen just once. Sequencing input: PBMCs. Receptor source: a middle-aged man in good health and CMV-seronegative. Each CDR3 is given with its conserved first and last residue. A D gene is named only where the DNA matches it firmly. Clone size is stated in some rows and not others, as once, few, many or a class when expanded.

- TRBJ1-6 TRBV6-5 - TGTGCCAGCAGTTACGGCGTCGGGATCAATTCACCCCTCCACTTT CASSYGVGINSPLHF
TRBD2 TRBJ2-1 TRBV7-9 few TGTGCCAGCAGCGCGACGCGTATCGGGAGGGCCGGGTTCTTC CASSATRIGRAGFF
- TRBJ1-1 TRBV10-2 few TGCGCCAGCAGTGAGGGGAGGAACACTGAAGCTTTCTTT CASSEGRNTEAFF
TRBD2 TRBJ2-1 TRBV9 - TGTGCCAGCAGCCGAGGGACTAGCGGGAGGGCCGGCAATGAGCAGTTCTTC CASSRGTSGRAGNEQFF
TRBD1 TRBJ1-2 TRBV6-4 few TGTGCCAGCAGTTCCGGACAGGGCCTAAGTGGCTACACCTTC CASSSGQGLSGYTF
- TRBJ2-7 TRBV5-1 - TGCGCCAGCAGCTTGGGGTCTGGCGGGTCCTACGAGCAGTACTTC CASSLGSGGSYEQYF
- TRBJ2-7 TRBV27 - TGTGCCAGCAGTCGGACGGGAATGGGCTACGAGCAGTACTTC CASSRTGMGYEQYF
- TRBJ1-1 TRBV6-1 - TGTGCCAGCAGCTCCGAGGCTGGGAACACTGAAGCTTTCTTT CASSSEAGNTEAFF
TRBD2 TRBJ2-1 TRBV5-1 - TGCGCCAGCAGCCTCGGGACTAGCGGGATCAATGAGCAGTTCTTC CASSLGTSGINEQFF
- TRBJ2-5 TRBV28 - TGTGCCAGCAGTTTGGAGGGGCGATGGTCCCAGTACTTC CASSLEGRWSQYF
TRBD1 TRBJ2-3 TRBV25-1 - TGTGCCAGCAGTCCCCAGGGGGCAGATACGCAGTATTTT CASSPQGADTQYF
- TRBJ1-1 TRBV27 few TGTGCCAGCAGTTTGGGGGGGAAAGAAACTGAAGCTTTCTTT CASSLGGKETEAFF
- TRBJ1-2 TRBV7-9 - TGTGCCAGCAGCTTAGAGGTCGGGGGGAACTATGGCTACACCTTC CASSLEVGGNYGYTF
- TRBJ1-4 TRBV2 - TGTGCCAGCAGGTCCGGGAAGGCCCCTAATGAAAAACTGTTTTTT CASRSGKAPNEKLFF
TRBD2 TRBJ2-1 TRBV4-2 - TGTGCCAGCAGCCATGTAGCGGGACCGTATGAGCAGTTCTTC CASSHVAGPYEQFF
TRBD1 TRBJ1-4 TRBV18 - TGTGCCAGCTCACCTCGACAGGGTGGGGAAAAACTGTTTTTT CASSPRQGGEKLFF
TRBD1 TRBJ1-1 TRBV19 - TGTGCCAGTAGGGCCAATACAGGGGTCGGGGAAGCTTTCTTT CASRANTGVGEAFF
- TRBJ1-1 TRBV6-1 few TGTGCCAGCAGTGAAGAGGCAGAGGGGGTTACTTTCTTT CASSEEAEGVTFF
TRBD1 TRBJ1-5 TRBV10-3 - TGTGCCATCAGGGGGGACAGGGATGGCAATCAGCCCCAGCATTTT CAIRGDRDGNQPQHF
- TRBJ1-2 TRBV20-1 - TGCAGTGCTAGACAGGGATATGGCTACACCTTC CSARQGYGYTF
- TRBJ1-3 TRBV7-2 - TGTGCCAGCAGCTTAGCTCCACAGGACTCTGGAAACACCATATATTTT CASSLAPQDSGNTIYF
- TRBJ2-7 TRBV14 - TGTGCCAGCAGCCGTGGGGGAGCCAGGGGACGCTACGAGCAGTACTTC CASSRGGARGRYEQYF
TRBD2 TRBJ2-5 TRBV6-6 - TGTGCCAGCAGCCCCTGGACTAGCGGGAGTGAGACCCAGTACTTC CASSPWTSGSETQYF
- TRBJ2-3 TRBV10-3 few TGTGCCATCAGTGAGGCCAAGGGGACAGATACGCAGTATTTT CAISEAKGTDTQYF
TRBD1 TRBJ2-5 TRBV14 - TGTGCCAGCAGCCCACTTGACAGGGGAGTATTACAAGAGACCCAGTACTTC CASSPLDRGVLQETQYF
TRBD2 TRBJ2-2 TRBV30 - TGTGCCTGGAGTAGGGCGGGAGCGCTCACCGGGGAGCTGTTTTTT CAWSRAGALTGELFF
- TRBJ2-1 TRBV5-6 - TGTGCCAGCAGCTTGCCCAGCGCCTCCTACAATGAGCAGTTCTTC CASSLPSASYNEQFF
- TRBJ2-1 TRBV30 - TGTGCCTGGAGTCCGCTGGGGGGTTACAATGAGCAGTTCTTC CAWSPLGGYNEQFF
TRBD2 TRBJ2-7 TRBV11-2 few TGTGCCAGCAGCACAACTAGCGGGAAAAACGAGCAGTACTTC CASSTTSGKNEQYF
TRBD2 TRBJ2-1 TRBV5-1 few TGCGCCAGCAGCTTGGTGGGGGGAGGGAGTAATGAGCAGTTCTTC CASSLVGGGSNEQFF
TRBD2 TRBJ2-7 TRBV28 - TGTGCCAGCATTCATAGCGGGAGAGTAGGCGAGCAGTACTTC CASIHSGRVGEQYF
- TRBJ1-3 TRBV25-1 - TGTGCCAGCAGTGTGGGGCTGGGGAACGGAAACACCATATATTTT CASSVGLGNGNTIYF
- TRBJ2-7 TRBV7-9 - TGTGCCAGCACCCTGATAGGGGGCTACGAGCAGTACTTC CASTLIGGYEQYF
TRBD2 TRBJ2-3 TRBV28 - TGTGCCAGCAGTCCCCCGGGCAGCGGGATCACAGATACGCAGTATTTT CASSPPGSGITDTQYF
TRBD2 TRBJ2-1 TRBV18 - TGTGCCAGCTCCGGATCGACTAGCGGGAGGGCCAATGAGCAGTTCTTC CASSGSTSGRANEQFF
- TRBJ1-6 TRBV30 - TGTGCCTGGGCTCAGGGAAACAATTCACCCCTCCACTTT CAWAQGNNSPLHF
- TRBJ1-2 TRBV9 - TGTGCCAGCAGCGCTGAGGGACTGGGCGATTATGGCTACACCTTC CASSAEGLGDYGYTF
- TRBJ2-3 TRBV5-4 - TGTGCCAGCAGCCGGGCGGGACTCGGTACGCAGTATTTT CASSRAGLGTQYF
- TRBJ2-3 TRBV7-2 few TGTGCCAGCAGCTTAGTTGGACAGCTCACAGATACGCAGTATTTT CASSLVGQLTDTQYF
- TRBJ1-2 TRBV6-5 - TGTGCCAGCAGTTCCCAACGGGTCAGCTATGGCTACACCTTC CASSSQRVSYGYTF
- TRBJ1-2 TRBV5-6 - TGTGCCAGCAGCTTAATGGGGGGGATGAGTGGCTACACCTTC CASSLMGGMSGYTF
TRBD1 TRBJ1-5 TRBV27 - TGTGCCAGCAAACCCGGGACAGGGCATAGCAATCAGCCCCAGCATTTT CASKPGTGHSNQPQHF
- TRBJ1-2 TRBV19 - TGTGCCAGTAGTTCCGAGCTGTCGACAGGATGGGCCATCTATGGCTACACCTTC CASSSELSTGWAIYGYTF
TRBD2 TRBJ2-3 TRBV18 - TGTGCCAGCTCACCGTCGACTAGCGGCTTCACAGATACGCAGTATTTT CASSPSTSGFTDTQYF
TRBD1 TRBJ1-4 TRBV18 - TGTGCCAGCTCACCCACTGACAGGGTCTATGAAAAACTGTTTTTT CASSPTDRVYEKLFF
TRBD1 TRBJ1-4 TRBV27 - TGTGCCAGCCGGGACAGGGTCAATGAAAAACTGTTTTTT CASRDRVNEKLFF
- TRBJ2-5 TRBV6-1 - TGTGCCAGCAGTGAGTTGGGAGTTCAAGAGACCCAGTACTTC CASSELGVQETQYF
TRBD2 TRBJ2-7 TRBV5-1 - TGCGCCAGCAGCTTGGATCCTAGCGGTTCCTACGAGCAGTACTTC CASSLDPSGSYEQYF
TRBD2 TRBJ2-3 TRBV5-4 - TGTGCCAGCAGCAGCCTGGGACTAGCGGGAGGGCCTCAAAATACGCAGTATTTT CASSSLGLAGGPQNTQYF
- TRBJ1-2 TRBV7-9 - TGTGCCAGCAGCTTAGACGGTAACTATGGCTACACCTTC CASSLDGNYGYTF
TRBD2 TRBJ2-1 TRBV23-1 - TGCGCCAGCATCCCGGGACTAGCTCACAATGAGCAGTTCTTC CASIPGLAHNEQFF
TRBD1 TRBJ2-3 TRBV29-1 - TGCAGCCTGAAGCCGGGACAGGGGGCACCAGATACGCAGTATTTT CSLKPGQGAPDTQYF
- TRBJ1-1 TRBV2 - TGTGCCAGCAGTGACAAGGGGTTGGGGAACACTGAAGCTTTCTTT CASSDKGLGNTEAFF
TRBD2 TRBJ2-1 TRBV5-1 - TGCGCCAGCAGCTCGGTCGTAACTAGCGGGAGTCGAAGGGACAATGAGCAGTTCTTC CASSSVVTSGSRRDNEQFF
TRBD2 TRBJ2-7 TRBV4-1 - TGCGCCAGCAGCCCCAACCCGGGACTAGCGATCTCCTACGAGCAGTACTTC CASSPNPGLAISYEQYF
- TRBJ2-5 TRBV18 - TGTGCCAGCTCACCTACAGGGATGAGGGAGACCCAGTACTTC CASSPTGMRETQYF
- TRBJ2-7 TRBV5-1 - TGCGCCAGCAGCAACCACTACGAGCAGTACTTC CASSNHYEQYF
- TRBJ1-6 TRBV28 - TGTGCCAGCAGTTTAAAAGGGGTCGGCTCACCCCTCCACTTT CASSLKGVGSPLHF
TRBD2 TRBJ2-1 TRBV9 - TGTGCCAGCAGCGCAGGGAGCGGGAGGGTATACAATGAGCAGTTCTTC CASSAGSGRVYNEQFF